This T cell receptor beta chain was captured by sequencing in a study of T-cell memory formation after mild COVID-19. TCRdb ran MiXCR on the 5' RACE reads and lists one entry per CDR3 protein. This table has roughly 580,000 distinct CDR3 sequences, about a sixth appearing once. This clonotype was counted only a few times. CDR1 is MGHDK and CDR2 is SYGVNS in the germline V gene. CDR3 size: 15 residues. Trimming stripped 1 base from V and 14 bases from J, with 18 bases between. The source is an adult woman who had mild COVID-19 (a few samples of this study predate the infection). Cell type and time point are not known. Input material: PBMCs or a T cell subset sorted from them (not recorded which). V usage is TRBV25-1 and J usage is TRBJ1-6; perhaps TRBD1 as D (5 bases). CDR3 coding DNA: TGTGCCAGCAGTGAATGGGGGTCCCAACCCTATGCCCTCCACTTT. This translates into CASSEWGSQPYALHF.